These T cell receptor beta chains were read from a single sample in a study of CD8+CD57+ T cells in acquired aplastic anemia. TCRdb fed the reads into MiXCR, producing one record per CDR3 protein. This table holds 150,000 to 180,000 distinct CDR3 sequences, 52% found once. The sequencing sample was made of sorted CD4+, CD8+, or CD8+CD57+ T cells (not recorded which) from PBMCs. These TCRs come from a human donor with aplastic anemia. CDR3s include the opening cysteine and the closing phenylalanine or tryptophan. Fields, in order: D gene, clone size, J gene, V gene, CDR3 protein, CDR3 DNA. The D gene is left open where the match is weak. Size is omitted from some rows. Given values are once, few, many or a class for expanded clones.

>TRBD2|many|TRBJ2-5|TRBV7-9
CASSLSGGHQETQYF
TGTGCCAGCAGCTTAAGCGGGGGGCATCAAGAGACCCAGTACTTC
>NA|many|TRBJ2-7|TRBV25-1
CASSEQGRYEQYF
TGTGCCAGCAGTGAACAGGGGAGGTACGAGCAGTACTTC
>NA|few|TRBJ1-5|TRBV27
CASSVSMGDSNQPQHF
TGTGCCAGCAGTGTCTCCATGGGGGATAGCAATCAGCCCCAGCATTTT
>TRBD1|NA|TRBJ1-1|TRBV5-5
CASSWGTANTEAFF
TGTGCCAGCAGCTGGGGGACAGCGAACACTGAAGCTTTCTTT
>TRBD2|NA|TRBJ2-5|TRBV29-1
CSVEYPGLAGETQYF
TGCAGCGTTGAATACCCGGGACTAGCGGGTGAGACCCAGTACTTC
>TRBD2|many|TRBJ2-3|TRBV11-1
CASSGRGGPTDTQYF
TGTGCCAGCAGCGGCCGGGGGGGGCCCACAGATACGCAGTATTTT
>TRBD1|many|TRBJ2-7|TRBV4-1
CASSQGQGGFYEQYF
TGCGCCAGCAGCCAGGGACAGGGTGGCTTCTACGAGCAGTACTTC
>NA|NA|TRBJ1-5|TRBV19
CASSLNGGNQPQHF
TGTGCCAGCAGCTTAAACGGAGGCAATCAGCCCCAGCATTTT
>NA|NA|TRBJ2-7|TRBV4-2
CASSREVDYEQYF
TGTGCCAGCAGCCGGGAAGTTGACTACGAGCAGTACTTC
>TRBD2|NA|TRBJ2-5|TRBV20-1
CSARDIVLRLAGGYLETQYF
TGCAGTGCTAGAGACATTGTTTTGCGACTAGCGGGAGGGTATTTAGAGACCCAGTACTTC
>NA|NA|TRBJ1-5|TRBV27
CASSPSSPGRPQHF
TGTGCCAGCAGCCCGAGTAGTCCGGGGCGGCCCCAGCATTTT
>NA|once|TRBJ1-2|TRBV7-9
CASSRPEGGYTF
TGTGCCAGCAGCCGACCGGAAGGGGGCTACACCTTC
>NA|many|TRBJ1-6|TRBV6-1
CASSQDRHKSYNSPLHF
TGTGCCAGCAGTCAGGACAGACATAAGTCCTATAATTCACCCCTCCACTTT